This passage covers 28 T cell receptor beta chains from one sample sequenced in a study of blood T cells in healthy people across ages. The use of a sample-barcoded 5' primer and a J-beta primer mix characterized a second PCR of about 6 to 12 cycles. Via MiXCR, TCRdb re-called the 5' RACE reads, giving one row per CDR3 protein. This table has 1.5 million to 2 million distinct CDR3 sequences, roughly 30% appearing once. Sample: blood. These receptors were collected from a woman aged 25-40 years in good health.

As concerns this clonotype: A much larger clone differs by one base, so this may be a read error. The chain recombines TRBV12-3 or TRBV12-4 with TRBJ2-7; D gene uncertain. This CDR3 has 14 residues. CDR3 DNA sequence: TGTGCCAGCAGCCTAGGACGGAGAACCTACGAGGAGTACTTC. It codes for CASSLGRRTYEEYF.

The chain combines TRBV7-2 with TRBJ2-1; TRBD2 matches 7 bases. J gave up 10 bases and V 4 bases, and 13 bases lay outside the gene matches. CDR3 length equals 15 residues. Looked up from germline, CDR1 is SGHTA and CDR2 is FQGNSA. CDR3 residues: CASSSFGGGDKEQFF. Written as DNA, the CDR3 is TGTGCCAGCAGCTCGTTTGGTGGGGGGGATAAAGAGCAGTTCTTC.

The chain couples TRBV6-5 to TRBJ1-1, with D tentatively TRBD1 (5 bases). The V and J ends lost 0 bases and 4 bases respectively, with 9 bases between them. CDR1 MNHEY and CDR2 SVGAGI come from the germline V gene. The CDR3 totals 14 residues. CDR3: CASSYSTGGTEAFF. The CDR3 DNA reads as TGTGCCAGCAGTTACTCGACGGGGGGCACTGAAGCTTTCTTT.

As for this clonotype: This may be a read error: a much more frequent sequence differs by one nucleotide. This chain uses TRBV29-1 with TRBJ2-4, with 13 bases that match TRBD2. The J call is uncertain, as TRBJ2-7 better fits the DNA end. CDR1 and CDR2 (germline): SQVTM, ANQGSEA. The CDR3 extends over 17 amino acids. The CDR3 nucleotides read TGCAACGTCCCGGGGACTAGCGGGGCTCATCCGATCCACGAGCAGTACTTC. Its translation is CNVPGTSGAHPIHEQYF.

With regard to this clonotype: Being one base from a much bigger clone, this may be a read error. V usage is TRBV5-1 and J usage is TRBJ2-1; tentatively, D is TRBD2 (6 bases). With 4 bases removed from V and 10 bases from J, the gap between germline ends came to 15 bases. CDR1 and CDR2 (germline): SGHRS, YFSETQ. The CDR3 runs to 13 residues. The CDR3 nucleotides read TGCGCCAGCAGCCTAAGAGAGGACTACGAGCAGTTCTTC. Amino acids: CASSLREDYEQFF.

The chain combines TRBV6-6 with TRBJ2-7; D is uncertain. Germline CDR1 is MNHNY and CDR2 is SVGAGI (reference sequence). The CDR3 spans 13 residues. V lost 1 base to trimming and J lost 0 bases, with 4 bases between them. The CDR3 is CASSYFSSYEQYF. DNA of the CDR3: TGTGCCAGCAGTTACTTCAGCTCCTACGAGCAGTACTTC.

With regard to this clonotype: A read error may account for a junction end that differs from germline. J is TRBJ2-2 and V is TRBV18; 7 positions agree with TRBD2. CDR3 length: 16 amino acids. Germline CDR1 KGHSH, CDR2 LQKENI. The CDR3 DNA reads TGTGCCAGCTCCCCACAGCGGGGAGAAAACACCGGGGAGCTGTTTTTT. It is translated as CASSPQRGENTGELFF. Supplemented by reference TRBV18 and TRBJ2-2, the full variable domain reads NAGVMQNPRHLVRRRGQEARLRCSPMKGHSHVYWYRQLPEEGLKFMVYLQKENIIDESGMPKERFSAEFPKEGPSILRIQQVVRGDSAAYFCASSPQRGENTGELFFGEGSRLTVL.

This chain joins TRBV20-1 and TRBJ2-3, with D perhaps TRBD2 (6 bases). Per germline, CDR1 DFQATT and CDR2 SNEGSKA (reference sequence). This CDR3 comprises 15 residues. Deletions cut 0 bases from V and 5 bases from J, with 15 bases between. The CDR3 DNA follows: TGCAGTGCTAGAGATCGGAGGACTAATCGAGATACGCAGTATTTT. This gives the protein CSARDRRTNRDTQYF.

This clonotype was seen a few times. The V call is TRBV15, the J call TRBJ2-1, with D possibly TRBD2 on 6 matching bases. The CDR3 loop spans 14 amino acids. CDR1 and CDR2 from the germline V gene are LNHNV and YYDKDF (reference sequence). Between the trimmed V and J ends, which lost 3 bases and 8 bases, there was a span of 14 bases. The CDR3 coding sequence is TGTGCCACCAGCAGCTACGCTAGCGTGGATGAGCAGTTCTTC. This sequence encodes CATSSYASVDEQFF.

This clonotype was observed a few times. The chain has TRBV20-1 and TRBJ2-5; maybe TRBD1 (6 bases). V lost 3 bases to trimming and J lost 5 bases, with 10 bases between them. This CDR3 is 12 amino acids long. The germline V gene encodes CDR1 DFQATT and CDR2 SNEGSKA (reference sequence). CDR3 residues: CSARAQGETQYF. The CDR3 DNA follows: TGCAGTGCTAGGGCCCAGGGGGAGACCCAGTACTTC.

The chain employs TRBV7-2 and TRBJ2-1, with 8 nucleotides matching TRBD2. Germline CDR1 and CDR2: SGHTA and FQGNSA. The CDR3 has 18 amino acids. V gave up 2 bases and J gave up 0 bases; unmatched junction bases: 9. For the CDR3, the DNA is TGTGCCAGCAGCTTACGGGCTAGCGGGCCGGTCTCCTACAATGAGCAGTTCTTC. Translation: CASSLRASGPVSYNEQFF.

This clonotype was detected a few times. The V gene is TRBV12-3 or TRBV12-4, the J gene TRBJ1-2; 9 bases align to TRBD1. Unmatched junction bases numbered 4, after V lost 2 bases and J lost 6 bases. This CDR3 spans 14 amino acids. The CDR3, as DNA: TGTGCCAGCAGTTTATCGCGACAGGGGGATGGCTACACCTTC. This codes for CASSLSRQGDGYTF.

Comments on this clonotype: A much larger clone sits a single nucleotide away, making a read error possible. V and J are TRBV7-2 and TRBJ2-1; 7 nucleotides agree with TRBD1. Germline-derived CDR1 and CDR2 are SGHTA and FQGNSA. J gave up 13 bases and V 4 bases, and 10 bases lay outside the gene matches. This CDR3 has 13 amino acids. The CDR3 is CASSWDSQETQFF. In DNA form, the CDR3 reads TGTGCCAGCAGCTGGGACAGCCAAGAGACCCAGTTCTTC.

This clonotype was counted at least ten times. The rearrangement links TRBV4-3 to TRBJ1-6; no definite D call. CDR1 is LGHNA and CDR2 is YSLEER in the germline V gene. V was cut by 3 bases and J by 2 bases, with 5 bases left in between. The CDR3 is made up of 14 amino acids. Here the CDR3 DNA reads TGCGCCAGCAGCCATACAGCCTATAATTCACCCCTCCACTTT. This codes for CASSHTAYNSPLHF.

This clonotype was seen only a few times. The V gene is TRBV20-1, the J gene TRBJ2-7, with 7 bases identical to TRBD2. V was clipped by 0 bases and J by 11 bases; unmatched bases: 10. CDR1 and CDR2 from the germline V gene are DFQATT and SNEGSKA (reference sequence). The CDR3 is 13 residues long. The CDR3 DNA reads as TGCAGTGCTAGAGATATGGGTTCCGGACTAGAGTACTTC. Protein sequence: CSARDMGSGLEYF.

The chain links TRBV6-1 to TRBJ2-3, with TRBD2 identical over 7 bases. J lost 1 base, V lost 7 bases, and 11 bases had no gene match. The CDR3 consists of 16 residues. From germline, CDR1 is MNHNS and CDR2 SASEGT. CDR3 sequence (DNA): TGTGCCAGCACCTTTAATCTGGGGGGGGGCACAGATACGCAGTATTTT. It encodes CASTFNLGGGTDTQYF.

This clonotype appeared many times. The chain combines TRBV7-2 with TRBJ2-5; 9 bases match TRBD2. In germline, CDR1 is SGHTA, CDR2 FQGNSA. The J segment lost 3 bases and the V segment lost 5 bases, leaving 1 base of the junction unmatched. This CDR3 spans 13 amino acids. CDR3 amino acids: CASSRLAEETQYF. The DNA of the CDR3 is TGTGCCAGCAGCCGACTAGCGGAAGAGACCCAGTACTTC.

This clonotype was picked up many times. This chain connects TRBV2 to TRBJ2-4; D is perhaps TRBD1 or TRBD2 (6 bases each). V was shortened by 3 bases and J by 2 bases, with 23 bases between the two germline ends. This CDR3 is 19 amino acids long. Per germline, CDR1 SNHLY and CDR2 FYNNEI. The chain's CDR3 is CASSDGGAWGASTKNIQYF. The DNA of the CDR3 is TGTGCCAGCAGTGATGGGGGTGCTTGGGGGGCCTCAACCAAAAACATTCAGTACTTC. Based on the CDR3 plus reference TRBV2 and TRBJ2-4, the full variable domain is EPEVTQTPSHQVTQMGQEVILRCVPISNHLYFYWYRQILGQKVEFLVSFYNNEISEKSEIFDDQFSVERPDGSNFTLKIRSTKLEDSAMYFCASSDGGAWGASTKNIQYFGAGTRLSVL.

The rearrangement links TRBV7-2 to TRBJ2-2; TRBD2 matches 8 bases. Germline V gene data show CDR1 as SGHTA and CDR2 as FQGNSA. V dropped 5 bases and J dropped 7; count of bases not matched to a gene: 15. The CDR3 sequence is 17 residues long. The CDR3 is CASSPSRAAGEVGELFF. DNA for the CDR3: TGTGCCAGCAGCCCGTCCAGGGCAGCGGGAGAGGTCGGGGAGCTGTTTTTT.

In this sample, this clonotype turned up a few times. The chain recombines TRBV6-1 with TRBJ2-1, with a possible D match to TRBD2 (8 bases). CDR1 is MNHNS, CDR2 SASEGT, per germline. The CDR3 length is 17 residues. Between the trimmed V and J ends, which lost 3 bases and 8 bases, there was a span of 23 bases. CDR3 DNA sequence: TGTGCCAGCAGTGATGCTAACAGGGGACGGGGGGGATATGAGCAGTTCTTC. Translating gives CASSDANRGRGGYEQFF.

The chain joins TRBV4-1 to TRBJ2-7, with TRBD2 matching over 13 bases. The CDR3 extends over 16 amino acids. CDR1 and CDR2 (germline): MGHRA, YSYEKL. V lost 4 bases, J lost 0 bases, and 3 bases stayed unmatched. CDR3 nucleotides: TGCGCCAGCAGCCTGACTAGCGGGGGGAACTCCTACGAGCAGTACTTC. It is translated as CASSLTSGGNSYEQYF.

A note on this clonotype: This may arise from a read error, as a much more abundant clone is one base away. The genes are TRBV10-3 and TRBJ2-7; the D call may be TRBD1 or TRBD2 (5 bases each). The CDR3 length is 12 residues. V was trimmed by 11 bases and J by 3 bases, leaving 14 bases between them. Germline-derived CDR1 and CDR2 are ENHRY and SYGVKD. CDR3 in amino acids: CAHSGGDYEQYF. The CDR3 nucleotides read TGTGCCCATAGTGGGGGTGACTACGAGCAGTACTTC.

The rearrangement uses TRBV29-1 and TRBJ1-1, with 8 bases aligning to TRBD1. The length of the CDR3 is 15 residues. V trimming: 3 bases; J trimming: 1 base; junction bases outside the gene matches: 7. Germline loops: CDR1 SQVTM, CDR2 ANQGSEA. The CDR3 nucleotides read TGCAGCGTTGACGTCGGGACAGGAGAGAACACTGAAGCTTTCTTT. This gives the protein CSVDVGTGENTEAFF.

V is TRBV4-1 and J is TRBJ2-7; D gene unclear. V was trimmed by 1 base and J by 0 bases, leaving 16 bases between them. CDR1 is MGHRA, CDR2 YSYEKL, per germline. The CDR3 has 17 amino acids. CDR3 DNA sequence: TGCGCCAGCAGCCAAGCATTAATAGGACGGAGCTCCTACGAGCAGTACTTC. Translating it yields CASSQALIGRSSYEQYF.

Notes on this clonotype: The junction does not match germline at one end; this may be a read error. The J gene is TRBJ2-4, the V gene TRBV11-2; TRBD1 matches 9 bases. The J call may be wrong; the DNA end is better matched by TRBJ2-7. CDR1 is SGHAT, CDR2 FQNNGV, per germline. The CDR3 totals 15 residues. Written as DNA, the CDR3 is TGTGCCGGCAGCAAAACGACAGGGGGAGTGGTCGAGCAGTACTTC. Its protein is CAGSKTTGGVVEQYF.

This clonotype showed up just a few times. V usage is TRBV5-4 and J usage is TRBJ2-6; D call uncertain. The ends were cut back, 6 bases at V and 0 bases at J, with 10 bases in the middle. The CDR3 is 15 amino acids. Germline lookup yields CDR1 SGHNT and CDR2 YYREEE (reference sequence). The CDR3 loop is CASNSTGSGANVLTF. The DNA of the CDR3 is TGTGCCAGCAACTCGACCGGCTCTGGGGCCAACGTCCTGACTTTC.

As regards this clonotype: The germline gene is not matched at one end of the junction; a read error may be the cause. This chain links TRBV5-5 with TRBJ2-1; D unclear. This CDR3 spans 15 amino acids. CDR1 and CDR2 (germline): SGHKS, YYEKEE (reference sequence). The CDR3 sequence is CASSPRYSSYDEQFF. The CDR3 nucleotides read TGTGCCAGCAGCCCCCGGTACTCCTCCTACGATGAGCAGTTCTTC.

As regards this clonotype: A much more abundant neighbour one base away suggests this may be a read error. The chain couples TRBV12-3 or TRBV12-4 to TRBJ2-5; D uncertain. This CDR3 spans 14 amino acids. V lost 0 bases to trimming and J lost 13 bases, with 18 bases between them. Here the CDR3 reads CASSLAPSHLERYF. CDR3 coding DNA: TGTGCCAGCAGTTTAGCCCCCAGTCACTTGGAGCGGTACTTC.